This record covers a single T cell receptor (beta chain). The clone's antigen remains unknown. No much larger clone exists at a distance of one base, and base qualities are not known. These data are taken from a study of CD4 and CD8 cells across lung adenocarcinoma regions (dated by TCRdb to the late 2010s). In terms of the full investigation: Intratumor heterogeneity of the T cell receptor repertoire was examined by comparing tumor centers with tumor margins.

The library came from PCR. TCRdb names HiSeq X Ten as the instrument used. TCRdb passed the public sequencing reads through fastp at Q25 and MiXCR, retaining productive beta sequences. Every distinct CDR3 protein forms one entry, paired with its most common genes and DNA. Across this sample there are about 12,000 distinct CDR3 sequences, with less than 55% seen only once. The biggest ten clones account for 29% of the sample. In the germline V gene, CDR1 corresponds to MNHNS and CDR2 to SASEGT. The CDR3 contains 14 residues, cysteine and phenylalanine counted. Only the CDR3 region is kept as DNA, spanning 42 bases read in frame from base 1. V is pared back by 8 bases and J by 2 bases, with 14 bases lying between the germline termini. The donors were patients who had localized lung adenocarcinoma, which is a subtype of non-small cell lung cancer. Samples were obtained from the margins of localized lung adenocarcinomas. CD8+ T cells from tumor tissue were profiled separately from CD4+ T cells for TCR repertoire analysis.

Material: CD8+ T cells from the margin of a lung tumor. The cell subset or site label for this specimen denotes: tumor margin region. Recombination connected TRBV6-1 to TRBJ2-3; the D region is possibly TRBD1 or TRBD2, each matching across 5 bases. This receptor was identified in a male donor with lung adenocarcinoma. The CD4 and CD8 labels of this study may be unreliable. Here the CDR3 is given as CASLRDRNTDTQYF. The sequenced DNA is TGTGCCAGCCTCCGGGACCGAAACACAGATACGCAGTATTTT.